A single T cell receptor beta chain is shown here with its context. The germline V gene encodes CDR1 SGHVS and CDR2 FQNEAQ. Germline trimming cut 8 bases from V and 3 bases from J; bases unmatched to any gene: 7. CDR3 length: 14 residues. This entry belongs to a study of identical twins. TCRdb recomputed calls from the 5' RACE reads with MiXCR, one row per CDR3 protein. The sample carries approximately 210,000 distinct CDR3 sequences, approximately 16% recorded once. Among all donors, each was a healthy Caucasian. These data also formed part of another study, on T cells expressing NK-cell markers.

The origin of this receptor is a woman between 18 and 29 years old in good health. Source material: CD8+ T cells sorted from blood. The rearrangement joins TRBV7-8 to TRBJ2-1, with 7 bases fitting TRBD2. The CDR3 sequence: CASGFTSVYNEQFF. CDR3 coding DNA: TGTGCCAGCGGATTTACTAGCGTCTACAATGAGCAGTTCTTC.